This TCR beta chain is from a study of T cell responses to AZD1222 COVID-19 vaccine. The ends lost 4 bases at V and 5 bases at J; junction bases unmatched: 8. CDR3 size: 14 residues. CDR1 SGHKS and CDR2 YYEKEE come from the germline V gene (reference sequence). Method: immunoSEQ multiplex PCR; TCRdb's copy keeps in-frame clones and lacks some. This sample yields some 110,000 clones, of which about 90% are seen a single time; 1.7% belongs to the top ten. Study-wide findings and caveats: Spike was spanned by vaccine-associated CD4 TCRs, which were dominant at 160-218 and 743-854. Mostly white British, mostly female donors; authors suggested clonal diversity may be underestimated. It was only six AZD1222 recipients who were seropositive at baseline. Targets within unmutated variant regions were reportedly found for nearly half of spike-specific TCRs.

Notes on this clone: Its matching antigen is unknown.

Sequences were derived from peripheral blood, sampled on day 0 of AZD1222 vaccination. The TCR comes from an adult in good health. The rearrangement uses TRBV5-5 and TRBJ2-5; 7 nucleotides align to TRBD1. The CDR3 nucleotides are TGTGCCAGCAGCCCAACCGGCAGGGGGGAGACCCAGTACTTC. It translates to CASSPTGRGETQYF.